The next 7 T cell receptor beta chains were all read from a single sample in a study of response to subunit inactivated influenza vaccine. TCRdb independently ran MiXCR on the RT-PCR reads; one entry per CDR3 protein. Here the sample spans roughly 570,000 distinct CDR3 sequences, approximately 13% being singletons. Sequencing was performed on PBMCs from blood, taken roughly 47 days after vaccination. These receptors were collected from a man between 45 and 60 years old who received an inactivated influenza vaccine.

For the CDR3, the DNA is TGTGCCAGCAGCGAGTCTAGCGGAAGCACCGGGGAGCTGTTTTTT. It yields the protein CASSESSGSTGELFF. The V and J genes are TRBV7-8 and TRBJ2-2, with 7 nucleotides matching TRBD2. V lost 5 bases and J lost 4; bases outside the gene matches: 7. CDR3 length equals 15 residues. Germline CDR1 is SGHVS and CDR2 is FQNEAQ.

This sequence joins TRBV7-8 and TRBJ2-7; the D gene is possibly TRBD2 (6 bases). The CDR3 runs 14 residues. V was pared by 5 bases and J by 9 bases, with 20 bases between. Germline CDR1 SGHVS, CDR2 FQNEAQ. The DNA for the CDR3 is TGTGCCAGCAGCGTGGGGGGTTGGCCGGATATGCAGTACTTC. Amino acids: CASSVGGWPDMQYF. Variable domain in full (rest from reference TRBV7-8 and TRBJ2-7): GAGVSQSPRYKVAKRGQDVALRCDPISGHVSLFWYQQALGQGPEFLTYFQNEAQLDKSGLPSDRFFAERPEGSVSTLKIQRTQQEDSAVYLCASSVGGWPDMQYFGPGTRLTVT.

At least ten counts were recorded for this clonotype. The chain recombines TRBV6-5 with TRBJ2-2, with D perhaps matching TRBD2 (5 bases). V gave up 2 bases and J gave up 1 base, with 5 bases separating them. This CDR3 has 14 amino acids. Germline V CDR1 and CDR2: MNHEY, SVGAGI. Here the CDR3 reads CASSYGRNTGELFF. The CDR3 DNA sequence: TGTGCCAGCAGTTACGGGAGGAACACCGGGGAGCTGTTTTTT.

V and J are TRBV2 and TRBJ2-1; D could derive from TRBD1 or TRBD2 (6 bases each). The germline V and J ends were trimmed by 8 bases and 9 bases, with 20 bases remaining between them. Germline-derived CDR1 and CDR2 are SNHLY and FYNNEI. The CDR3 loop spans 14 amino acids. The CDR3 nucleotides are TGTGCCAGCCGGAGGGGGGCTGGTTTGGGTGAGCAGTTCTTC. It codes for CASRRGAGLGEQFF.

This chain connects TRBV5-1 to TRBJ2-1; D is uncertain. The CDR3 is 14 amino acids. Trimming left V 2 bases short and J 5 bases short, with 11 bases between. Germline CDR1 SGHRS, CDR2 YFSETQ. The CDR3 DNA reads as TGCGCCAGCAGCTTAAGATCGGATGACAATGAGCAGTTCTTC. Translation gives CASSLRSDDNEQFF.

The V gene is TRBV7-6, the J gene TRBJ2-1, with a possible D match to TRBD2 (7 bases). CDR1 and CDR2 from the germline V gene are SGHVS and FNYEAQ. Trimming removed 6 bases at V and 6 bases at J, with 18 bases between. The CDR3 spans 15 residues. The CDR3 coding sequence is TGTGCCAGCAGTACTGGGGGGGGCCGGGGCAATGAGCAGTTCTTC. This sequence encodes CASSTGGGRGNEQFF.

This chain joins TRBV7-9 and TRBJ2-7; maybe TRBD2 (6 bases). Germline V gene lookup returns CDR1 SEHNR and CDR2 FQNEAQ (reference sequence). V was pared by 4 bases and J by 3 bases, with 13 bases between. The CDR3 sequence is 14 residues long. CDR3 nucleotide sequence: TGTGCCAGCAGCTCCCCCCCGGGAGTCTACGAGCAGTACTTC. It is translated as CASSSPPGVYEQYF.